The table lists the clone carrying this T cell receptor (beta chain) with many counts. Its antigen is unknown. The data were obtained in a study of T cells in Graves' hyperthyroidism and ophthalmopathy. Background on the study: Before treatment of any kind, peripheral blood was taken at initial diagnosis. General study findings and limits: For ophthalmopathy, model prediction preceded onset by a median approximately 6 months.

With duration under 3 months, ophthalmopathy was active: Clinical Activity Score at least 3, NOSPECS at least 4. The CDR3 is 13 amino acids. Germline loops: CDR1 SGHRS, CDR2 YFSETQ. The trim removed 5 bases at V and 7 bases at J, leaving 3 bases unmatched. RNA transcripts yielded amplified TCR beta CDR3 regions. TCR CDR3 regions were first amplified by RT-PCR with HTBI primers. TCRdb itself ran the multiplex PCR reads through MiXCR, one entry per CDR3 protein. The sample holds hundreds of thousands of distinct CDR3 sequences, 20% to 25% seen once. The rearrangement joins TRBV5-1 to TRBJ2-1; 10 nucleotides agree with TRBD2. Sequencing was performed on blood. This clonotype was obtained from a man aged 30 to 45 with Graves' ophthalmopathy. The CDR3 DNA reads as TGCGCCAGCAGGCGGACTAGCGGTAATGAGCAGTTCTTC. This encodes CASRRTSGNEQFF.